Shown below are 18 T cell receptor beta chains from a single sample sequenced in a study of technical replicates of blood from a handful of donors. Assay: immunoSEQ multiplex PCR; the TCRdb copy retains only in-frame clones and omits some. The data hold some 74,000 clones, with 95% to 96% observed a single time. What was sequenced was T cells isolated from PBMCs. The source is a human donor in good health.

The gene calls are TRBV19 and TRBJ1-5; no clear D gene. Germline CDR1 is LNHDA and CDR2 is SQIVND (reference sequence). The CDR3 is 17 amino acids. The germline V and J ends were trimmed by 3 bases and 1 base, with 16 bases remaining between them. CDR3: CASSIGSTEASNQPQHF. Here the CDR3 DNA reads TGTGCCAGTAGTATTGGGTCCACAGAAGCAAGCAATCAGCCCCAGCATTTT.

This sequence joins TRBV30 and TRBJ1-4; D gene ambiguous. The CDR3 is made up of 15 amino acids. Germline assignment: CDR1 GTSNPN and CDR2 SVGIG (reference sequence). Trimming took off 2 bases at V and 8 bases at J, with 18 bases between the two ends. The CDR3 region has the DNA TGTGCCTGGAGTAAAAAACAGCCCGGAAAGGAAAAACTGTTTTTT. Protein sequence: CAWSKKQPGKEKLFF.

This chain links TRBV5-1 with TRBJ1-1; TRBD1 might be the D (6 bases). Trimming shortened V by 6 bases and J by 1 base, and 13 bases separated the two germline ends. Germline V gene data show CDR1 as SGHRS and CDR2 as YFSETQ. The CDR3 covers 14 residues. The CDR3 reads CASIGDIGNTEAFF. The DNA of the CDR3 is TGCGCCAGCATTGGGGACATCGGGAACACTGAAGCTTTCTTT.

The genes are TRBV2 and TRBJ2-1; TRBD1 agrees at 7 bases. Germline CDR1 and CDR2: SNHLY and FYNNEI. The CDR3 contains 13 residues. The V segment lost 10 bases and the J segment 2 bases; nucleotides outside the gene matches: 5. DNA of the CDR3: TGTGCCACCACAGGGGAGCCCTACAATGAGCAGTTCTTC. Its protein is CATTGEPYNEQFF.

J is TRBJ2-7 and V is TRBV7-9; TRBD2 matches at 14 bases. Germline V CDR1 and CDR2: SEHNR, FQNEAQ (reference sequence). This CDR3 is 16 amino acids long. V shed 5 bases and J 7 bases; nucleotides not matched to a gene: 10. This CDR3 is CASSPRLAGGPREQYF. CDR3 DNA: TGTGCCAGCAGCCCGAGACTAGCGGGAGGGCCTCGAGAGCAGTACTTC.

This clone showed up just once. This rearrangement joins TRBV7-9 to TRBJ1-4; TRBD1 is a possible D gene (6 bases). Germline-derived CDR1 and CDR2 are SEHNR and FQNEAQ (reference sequence). The CDR3 is made up of 15 amino acids. V lost 3 bases and J 8 bases, leaving 16 bases between the germline ends. The chain's CDR3 is CASSFYDRQGEKLFF. CDR3 nucleotides: TGTGCCAGCAGCTTTTATGACAGGCAAGGCGAAAAACTGTTTTTT.

This chain joins TRBV7-9 and TRBJ2-5; TRBD2 matches at 13 bases. The CDR3 loop spans 15 amino acids. From germline, CDR1 is SEHNR and CDR2 FQNEAQ (reference sequence). Trimming took 5 bases from V and 3 from J; bases not matched to a gene: 3. In nucleotides, the CDR3 is TGTGCCAGCAGCCCGGGGACTAGCGGGGAAGAGACCCAGTACTTC. Protein: CASSPGTSGEETQYF.

The V gene is TRBV5-1, the J gene TRBJ1-2; 8 positions agree with TRBD1. There are 15 residues in the CDR3. Germline lookup yields CDR1 SGHRS and CDR2 YFSETQ. J was trimmed by 4 bases and V by 4 bases; bases with no gene match: 9. CDR3 sequence (DNA): TGCGCCAGCAGCCATGGGCAGGGGGCAAGCTATGGCTACACCTTC. It specifies CASSHGQGASYGYTF.

V usage is TRBV7-9 and J usage is TRBJ1-1, with D possibly matching TRBD1 (5 bases). Germline V gene sequence: CDR1 SEHNR, CDR2 FQNEAQ (reference sequence). The CDR3 spans 15 residues. Deletions cut 6 bases from V and 6 bases from J, with 20 bases between. CDR3 amino acids: CASRHPGLRVPEAFF. CDR3 DNA sequence: TGTGCCAGCAGGCATCCGGGACTGAGGGTTCCTGAAGCTTTCTTT.

This rearrangement joins TRBV4-1 to TRBJ1-1; no firm D call. Trimming took 0 bases from V and 4 from J, leaving 12 bases between them. From germline, CDR1 is MGHRA and CDR2 YSYEKL. The CDR3 consists of 15 residues. The CDR3 nucleotides are TGCGCCAGCAGCCAAGATGAGTCGGCGGGCACTGAAGCTTTCTTT. The encoded protein is CASSQDESAGTEAFF.

The chain carries TRBV19 and TRBJ2-7; 11 positions agree with TRBD1. Germline V gene data show CDR1 as LNHDA and CDR2 as SQIVND (reference sequence). The ends lost 2 bases at V and 3 bases at J; junction bases unmatched: 3. The CDR3 length is 15 residues. The DNA for the CDR3 is TGTGCCAGTAGTATAAAGGGGACAGGGGGCTACGAGCAGTACTTC. It translates to CASSIKGTGGYEQYF.

The chain uses TRBV7-6 and TRBJ2-2; D remains ambiguous. V was trimmed by 3 bases and J by 0 bases, leaving 17 bases between them. This CDR3 is built from 18 residues. Germline CDR1 reads SGHVS; CDR2 reads FNYEAQ. CDR3 in DNA: TGTGCCAGCAGCTTCAGATGGGCCAAGCCTTCGAACACCGGGGAGCTGTTTTTT. Translating it yields CASSFRWAKPSNTGELFF.

The genes are TRBV9 and TRBJ2-5; D unclear. V gave up 0 bases and J gave up 5 bases, with 2 bases separating them. Germline CDR1 and CDR2: SGDLS and YYNGEE. This CDR3 region has 11 residues. This chain's CDR3 is CASSVAETQYF. CDR3 in DNA: TGTGCCAGCAGCGTAGCGGAGACCCAGTACTTC.

This clone was counted a single time. The V call is TRBV27, the J call TRBJ1-3; TRBD1 might be the D (5 bases). Germline-derived CDR1 and CDR2 are MNHEY and SMNVEV (reference sequence). V was clipped by 3 bases and J by 2 bases, with 14 bases between them. The CDR3 is made up of 16 amino acids. DNA of the CDR3: TGTGCCAGCAGTTTCCGGGCAGGGCCCGCTGGAAACACCATATATTTT. This encodes CASSFRAGPAGNTIYF.

V usage is TRBV4-1 and J usage is TRBJ2-1; 13 bases align to TRBD2. Germline V CDR1 and CDR2: MGHRA, YSYEKL. CDR3 length: 18 residues. V was clipped by 3 bases and J by 7 bases; unmatched bases: 12. The CDR3 DNA sequence: TGCGCCAGCAGCCACGGGACTAGCGGGAACACCAGGAGTAATGAGCAGTTCTTC. Translation gives CASSHGTSGNTRSNEQFF.

V gene TRBV21-1 combines with J gene TRBJ2-7; no check of the table's D call, TRBD2, against the DNA was made. TRBV21-1 is termed a pseudogene. The length of the CDR3 is 20 residues. CDR3 region: CASSTSCALLTGGVVYEQYF. CDR3 nucleotide sequence: TGTGCCAGCAGCACCTCGTGCGCGCTCCTGACCGGGGGGGTCGTGTACGAGCAGTACTTC.

The V and J genes are TRBV14 and TRBJ2-7; 9 bases line up with TRBD1. CDR1 and CDR2 from the germline V gene are SGHDN and FVKESK. V was pared by 1 base and J by 5 bases, with 9 bases of the junction left unmatched. The CDR3 contains 16 residues. This CDR3 is CASSQVWTGEIHEQYF. DNA for the CDR3: TGTGCCAGCAGCCAAGTATGGACAGGGGAGATCCACGAGCAGTACTTC.

The rearrangement joins TRBV30 to TRBJ1-1; D gene uncertain. This CDR3 has 11 amino acids. CDR1 is GTSNPN, CDR2 SVGIG, per germline (reference sequence). V lost 1 base to trimming and J lost 5 bases, with 5 bases between them. Here the CDR3 reads CAWSGRTEAFF. CDR3 DNA: TGTGCCTGGAGTGGTCGGACTGAAGCTTTCTTT.